This T cell receptor beta chain is drawn from a study of CD4 T cells in relation to SARS-CoV-2 and coronaviruses. The data were produced by immunoSEQ multiplex PCR, yet TCRdb's version contains in-frame clones alone and is incomplete. The table lists under 90,000 clones, about 92% of them singletons. CD4+ T cells from unexposed donors were obtained before the COVID-19 pandemic (2011-2018). CDR3 length: 15 amino acids. V lost 6 bases, J lost 4 bases, and 18 bases lay in between. Germline values: CDR1 MDHEN, CDR2 SYDVKM. The sequenced material came from naive CD4+ T cells from PBMCs. Indicated subset: naive CD4+ T cells isolated by negative enrichment. This receptor was taken from a human donor in good health. The chain combines TRBV28 with TRBJ1-2; D possibly corresponds to TRBD1 (6 bases). CDR3 nucleotide sequence: TGTGCCAGCAGGGACGCCCGTGAAGGGGGCTATGGCTACACCTTC. This sequence encodes CASRDAREGGYGYTF.